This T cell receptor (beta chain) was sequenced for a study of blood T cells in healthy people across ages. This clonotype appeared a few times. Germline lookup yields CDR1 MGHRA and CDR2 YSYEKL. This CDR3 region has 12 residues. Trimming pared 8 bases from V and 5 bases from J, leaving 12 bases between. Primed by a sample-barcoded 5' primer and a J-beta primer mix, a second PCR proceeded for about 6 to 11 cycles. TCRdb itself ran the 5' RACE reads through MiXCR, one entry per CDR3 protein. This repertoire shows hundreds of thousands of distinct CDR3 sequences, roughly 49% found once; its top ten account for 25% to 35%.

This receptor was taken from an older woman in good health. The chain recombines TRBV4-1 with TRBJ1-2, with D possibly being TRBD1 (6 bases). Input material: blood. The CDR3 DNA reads TGCGCCAGCCAGGACAGCTTATATGGCTACACCTTC. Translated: CASQDSLYGYTF.